This T cell receptor beta chain stems from a study of T-cell reconstitution after alpha-beta-depleted transplantation in children. Regarding the study as a whole: When one year had passed after transplant, most T-cell counts and diversity came from newly produced T cells.

The authors prepared the TCRbeta library with unique molecular identifiers. TCRdb re-called the PCR reads with MiXCR, one entry per CDR3 protein. The sample lists more than 300,000 distinct CDR3 sequences, 15% to 20% occurring once. Germline V gene sequence: CDR1 MGHRA, CDR2 YSYEKL. The CDR3 consists of 16 residues. With V trimmed by 0 bases and J by 10 bases, 8 bases remained unmatched. Regarding this clonotype: Its antigen is not identified.

The chain recombines TRBV4-1 with TRBJ2-1; TRBD2 agrees at 11 bases. The origin of this receptor is a male patient between 2 and 15 years old who had a stem cell transplant for acute lymphoblastic leukemia, so the T cells may come from the graft donor. The sample was PBMCs, mostly from graft donor cells, taken 360 days after TCRalphabeta/CD19-depleted stem cell transplant. DNA of the CDR3: TGCGCCAGCAGCCAAGATTCGACTAGCGGGATCAGGGAGCAGTTCTTC. It is translated as CASSQDSTSGIREQFF.